This T cell receptor (beta chain) was recorded in a study of metastatic and nonmetastatic thyroid tumors. Across the whole study: The study looked at repertoires side by side in blood and in tumor or nodule tissue from malignant and benign thyroid patients. Study observations and caveats: It was reported that TCR beta diversity was significantly higher in malignant thyroid tumors than benign nodules, in blood and tumor.

The CDR3 loop spans 14 amino acids. Germline CDR1 is LGHDT and CDR2 is YNNKEL (reference sequence). Concerning this clone: The antigen is undetermined. The junction does not match germline at one end; this may be a read error.

Original handling: Construction of a distant-metastasis classifier for papillary thyroid cancer relied on CDR3 differences across clinicopathological groups. TCRdb reassembled clones from the PCR reads with MiXCR. TCRdb, rather than the study authors, made the V and J calls. The sample consists of about 27,000 clones, around 16% of them appearing once. Before thyroid surgery, none of the patients had received any treatment. The source of this sequence is a male donor with papillary thyroid cancer or a benign thyroid nodule (not recorded which). Some clones in this sample may be carry-over from other donors' samples. The chain couples TRBV3-1 to TRBJ1-4, with a possible D match to TRBD1 (5 bases). The sequencing sample was made of blood. For the CDR3, the DNA is TGTGCCAGCAGTAATCGACAGACTAATGAAAAGCTGTTTTTT. Amino acids: CASSNRQTNEKLFF.